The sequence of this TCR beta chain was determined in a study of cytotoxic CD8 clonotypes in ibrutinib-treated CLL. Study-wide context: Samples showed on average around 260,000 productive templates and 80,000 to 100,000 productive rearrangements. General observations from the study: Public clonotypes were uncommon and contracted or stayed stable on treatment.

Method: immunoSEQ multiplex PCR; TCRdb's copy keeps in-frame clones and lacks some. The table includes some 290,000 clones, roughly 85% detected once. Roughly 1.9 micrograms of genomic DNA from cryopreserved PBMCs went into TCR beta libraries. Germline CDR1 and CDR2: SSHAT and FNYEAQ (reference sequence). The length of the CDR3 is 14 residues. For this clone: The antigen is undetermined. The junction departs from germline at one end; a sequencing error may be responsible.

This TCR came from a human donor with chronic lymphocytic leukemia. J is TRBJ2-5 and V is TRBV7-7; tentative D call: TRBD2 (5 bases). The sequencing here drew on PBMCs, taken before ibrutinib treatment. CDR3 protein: CASSPGVSQETQYF. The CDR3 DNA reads TGTGCTAGCAGCCCCGGGGTTAGTCAAGAGACCCAGTACTTC.